This TCR beta chain was captured by sequencing in a study of Graves' ophthalmopathy and Graves' hyperthyroidism. After removal of 6 bases from V and 4 bases from J, the junction contained 14 bases not matched to a gene. The CDR3 extends over 16 amino acids. This clonotype was recorded at least ten times. Using RNA transcripts, the TCR beta CDR3 regions were amplified. Scientists carried out first-round RT-PCR using HTBI primers and then a second-round multiplex PCR. TCRdb independently ran MiXCR on the multiplex PCR reads; one entry per CDR3 protein. The top ten hold 2.5% to 3% of the sample, which has some 410,000 distinct CDR3 sequences, under 25% seen once. Uncontrolled infections, pregnancy, lactation or other autoimmune diseases led to patient exclusion.

Sequencing used peripheral blood. V and J are TRBV12-3 or TRBV12-4 and TRBJ1-1; 7 bases line up with TRBD1. This clonotype originated in a woman between 18 and 29 years old with stable Graves' hyperthyroidism. The CDR3 sequence is CASSPNTGVVGTEAFF. The CDR3 coding sequence is TGTGCCAGCAGCCCTAACACAGGGGTCGTCGGCACTGAAGCTTTCTTT.